The source of this TCR beta chain is a study of blood T cells in healthy people across ages. General study results and limits: A roughly linear fall in TCR beta diversity per million T cells was seen with increasing age.

As to this clonotype: No antigen is known for it.

This CDR3 is 16 amino acids long. Germline V gene lookup returns CDR1 DFQATT and CDR2 SNEGSKA (reference sequence). Losses at the gene ends were 3 bases for V and 5 bases for J; bases not matched to a gene: 14. Primers used in a second PCR of about 6 to 11 cycles were a sample-barcoded 5' primer and a J-beta primer mix. Researchers report that each sample yielded at least 2.5 million CDR3-containing paired-end reads. TCRdb reprocessed the 5' RACE reads with MiXCR, giving one entry per CDR3 protein. The sample includes more than 800,000 distinct CDR3 sequences, more than 40% of them seen just once. This clonotype was obtained from a woman in her sixties or seventies in good health. J is TRBJ2-3 and V is TRBV20-1, with TRBD1 matching 7 bases. Sequencing was carried out using blood. CDR3 residues: CSASGEPGQVLDTQYF. The CDR3 nucleotides are TGCAGTGCTAGTGGGGAACCTGGACAGGTTTTAGATACGCAGTATTTT.